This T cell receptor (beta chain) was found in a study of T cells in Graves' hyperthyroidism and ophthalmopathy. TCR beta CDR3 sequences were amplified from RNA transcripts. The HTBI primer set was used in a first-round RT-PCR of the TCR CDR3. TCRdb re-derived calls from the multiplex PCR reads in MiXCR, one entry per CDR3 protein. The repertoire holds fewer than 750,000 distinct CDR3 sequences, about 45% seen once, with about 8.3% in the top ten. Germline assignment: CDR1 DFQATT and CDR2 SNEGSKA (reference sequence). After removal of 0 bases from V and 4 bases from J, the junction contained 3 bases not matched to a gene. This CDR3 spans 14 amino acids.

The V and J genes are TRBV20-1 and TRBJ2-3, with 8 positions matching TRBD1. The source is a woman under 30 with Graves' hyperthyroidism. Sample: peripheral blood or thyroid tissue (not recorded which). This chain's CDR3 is CSARDGQGADTQYF. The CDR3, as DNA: TGCAGTGCTAGAGATGGACAGGGCGCAGATACGCAGTATTTT.